Below are 32 T cell receptor beta chains sequenced from a single sample in a study of blood T cell repertoires in COVID-19. Libraries were prepared by immunoSEQ multiplex PCR; TCRdb keeps only in-frame clonotypes and omits some of them. The sample consists of approximately 210,000 clones, approximately 80% of them appearing once. Sequenced material: PBMCs or T cells enriched from blood (not recorded which). The receptors stem from a woman in her forties or fifties with acute COVID-19.

The chain couples TRBV3-1 (or the pseudogene TRBV3-2) to TRBJ2-3, with TRBD2 identical over 7 bases. This CDR3 spans 17 amino acids. Germline V CDR1 and CDR2: LGHDT, YNNKEL (reference sequence). J gave up 2 bases and V 4 bases, and 12 bases lay outside the gene matches. The chain's CDR3 is CASSPSPSGDYTDTQYF. The CDR3 bases are TGTGCCAGCAGCCCCTCCCCTAGCGGAGATTACACAGATACGCAGTATTTT.

This clone is a singleton in its sample. The chain combines TRBV7-9 with TRBJ1-2; D unclear. Trimming took 9 bases from V and 8 from J, leaving 19 bases between them. CDR3 length: 13 residues. The germline V gene encodes CDR1 SEHNR and CDR2 FQNEAQ (reference sequence). This CDR3 reads CASKAPAGGGYTF. The CDR3 DNA sequence: TGTGCCAGTAAGGCCCCGGCCGGAGGGGGCTACACCTTC.

The chain couples TRBV28 to TRBJ1-6; no reliable D call. The CDR3 has 12 amino acids. Germline CDR1 is MDHEN and CDR2 is SYDVKM. V gave up 3 bases and J gave up 12 bases, with 9 bases separating them. DNA of the CDR3: TGTGCCAGCAGTTTCCGACTCGAACCCCTCCACTTT. Translated: CASSFRLEPLHF.

This rearrangement joins TRBV5-5 to TRBJ1-5; weak D call: TRBD1 (6 bases). Looked up from germline, CDR1 is SGHKS and CDR2 is YYEKEE (reference sequence). Trimming stripped 2 bases from V and 1 base from J, with 7 bases between. This CDR3 region has 14 residues. CDR3 nucleotides: TGTGCCAGCAGCTTCGGACAGAGCAATCAGCCCCAGCATTTT. This codes for CASSFGQSNQPQHF.

A remark on this clone: This sample includes further DNA sequences coding for the same CDR3. The chain combines TRBV12-3 or TRBV12-4 with TRBJ1-2; D ambiguous. Trimming took off 3 bases at V and 6 bases at J, with 8 bases between the two ends. This CDR3 comprises 12 residues. CDR3 sequence reads: CASSFGRDGYTF. CDR3 nucleotide sequence: TGTGCCAGCAGTTTCGGGCGGGATGGCTACACCTTC.

The gene calls are TRBV29-1 and TRBJ1-2; 7 positions match TRBD1. There are 13 residues in the CDR3. V trimming: 3 bases; J trimming: 3 bases; junction bases outside the gene matches: 4. Germline V gene data show CDR1 as SQVTM and CDR2 as ANQGSEA. CDR3 sequence (DNA): TGCAGCGTTGACTTGACAGGGTACTATGGCTACACCTTC. Protein sequence: CSVDLTGYYGYTF.

This chain links TRBV7-2 with TRBJ2-6; D is unclear. The germline V and J ends were trimmed by 1 base and 0 bases, with 7 bases remaining between them. Germline V gene lookup returns CDR1 SGHTA and CDR2 FQGNSA. This CDR3 comprises 16 residues. The CDR3 region is CASSLVQISGANVLTF. DNA of the CDR3: TGTGCCAGCAGCTTAGTACAAATCTCTGGGGCCAACGTCCTGACTTTC.

The rearrangement uses TRBV10-3 and TRBJ1-2; unclear D gene. There are 13 residues in the CDR3. Trimming took 2 bases from V and 5 from J, leaving 9 bases between them. The germline V gene encodes CDR1 ENHRY and CDR2 SYGVKD. The chain's CDR3 is CAISETEGYGYTF. CDR3 in DNA: TGTGCCATCAGTGAGACAGAAGGATATGGCTACACCTTC.

V is TRBV3-1 (or the pseudogene TRBV3-2) and J is TRBJ2-2, with TRBD1 identical over 11 bases. The junction had 12 bases not matched to a gene; V was cut back by 4 bases and J by 5 bases. The CDR3 runs to 18 residues. Germline V gene sequence: CDR1 LGHDT, CDR2 YNNKEL (reference sequence). The CDR3 sequence is CASSPRVGQGARTGELFF. The CDR3 nucleotides are TGTGCCAGCAGCCCTCGGGTCGGACAGGGGGCGAGAACCGGGGAGCTGTTTTTT.

V usage is TRBV5-1 and J usage is TRBJ2-1; TRBD1 is a possible D gene (7 bases). From germline, CDR1 is SGHRS and CDR2 YFSETQ. Trimming shortened V by 2 bases and J by 5 bases, and 14 bases separated the two germline ends. CDR3 length: 15 amino acids. This CDR3 reads CASSFRGDGNNEQFF. CDR3 bases: TGCGCCAGCAGCTTCAGGGGGGACGGGAACAATGAGCAGTTCTTC.

V gene TRBV28 combines with J gene TRBJ2-5; TRBD1 is a possible D gene (6 bases). Per the germline V gene, CDR1 is MDHEN and CDR2 is SYDVKM. The CDR3 is 13 residues long. V was shortened by 6 bases and J by 2 bases, with 10 bases between the two germline ends. The CDR3 spells CASRPGVQETQYF. In nucleotides, the CDR3 is TGTGCCAGCAGACCAGGGGTTCAAGAGACCCAGTACTTC.

The chain carries TRBV4-2 and TRBJ2-1, with 12 bases fitting TRBD2. The trim removed 2 bases at V and 7 bases at J, leaving 6 bases unmatched. This CDR3 is built from 16 residues. From germline, CDR1 is LGHNA and CDR2 YNFKEQ. Written as DNA, the CDR3 is TGTGCCAGCAGCCAATTCGCTAGCGGGAGGGTTAATGAGCAGTTCTTC. This translates into CASSQFASGRVNEQFF.

This rearrangement joins TRBV4-1 to TRBJ2-2, with TRBD2 as a possible D gene (6 bases). The CDR3 extends over 17 amino acids. Deletions cut 1 base from V and 3 bases from J, with 15 bases between. Germline loops: CDR1 MGHRA, CDR2 YSYEKL. The DNA of the CDR3 is TGCGCCAGCAGCCAAGCGCGTGGAGGGAAGTACACCGGGGAGCTGTTTTTT. Translated, it gives CASSQARGGKYTGELFF.

V and J are TRBV7-2 and TRBJ2-3, with 15 bases that match TRBD2. The ends lost 8 bases at V and 4 bases at J; junction bases unmatched: 4. Germline V gene sequence: CDR1 SGHTA, CDR2 FQGNSA. The CDR3 spans 15 residues. The CDR3 spells CASWGLAGGSDTQYF. For the CDR3, the DNA is TGTGCCAGCTGGGGACTAGCGGGAGGATCAGATACGCAGTATTTT. The complete variable domain, with remaining parts taken from reference TRBV7-2 and TRBJ2-3, reads GAGVSQSPSNKVTEKGKDVELRCDPISGHTALYWYRQSLGQGLEFLIYFQGNSAPDKSGLPSDRFSAERTGGSVSTLTIQRTQQEDSAVYLCASWGLAGGSDTQYFGPGTRLTVL.

This rearrangement joins TRBV30 to TRBJ2-2; D gene ambiguous. The CDR3 is made up of 12 amino acids. Germline V CDR1 and CDR2: GTSNPN, SVGIG (reference sequence). Trimming removed 4 bases at V and 8 bases at J, with 11 bases between. The CDR3 sequence: CAWNPGAGELFF. CDR3 nucleotides: TGTGCCTGGAACCCCGGAGCGGGGGAGCTGTTTTTT.

The rearrangement joins TRBV6-1 to TRBJ2-7; 10 bases map to TRBD1. The CDR3 is made up of 17 amino acids. Germline V lookup: CDR1 MNHNS, CDR2 SASEGT. With 1 base clipped from V and 4 bases from J, the junction kept 10 bases outside the gene matches. The CDR3: CASSEVGQGRMLYEQYF. The CDR3 DNA reads TGTGCCAGCAGTGAAGTGGGACAGGGGCGGATGCTTTACGAGCAGTACTTC.

This chain joins TRBV7-8 and TRBJ1-5; maybe TRBD1 (5 bases). This CDR3 comprises 15 residues. Trimming took off 6 bases at V and 4 bases at J, with 16 bases between the two ends. The germline V gene encodes CDR1 SGHVS and CDR2 FQNEAQ. The CDR3 DNA reads TGTGCCAGCAGTGTGGGTGTGGGGGGTAATCAGCCCCAGCATTTT. This encodes CASSVGVGGNQPQHF.

This chain joins TRBV7-2 and TRBJ1-5, with D perhaps TRBD1 (6 bases). V lost 5 bases to trimming and J lost 0 bases, with 14 bases between them. Germline CDR1 is SGHTA and CDR2 is FQGNSA. CDR3 size: 16 residues. CDR3 sequence: CASSAQGTTSNQPQHF. The CDR3 DNA sequence: TGTGCCAGCAGCGCCCAGGGGACAACTAGCAATCAGCCCCAGCATTTT.

The chain combines TRBV18 with TRBJ2-7, with TRBD1 matching over 9 bases. Germline-derived CDR1 and CDR2 are KGHSH and LQKENI. The CDR3 has 16 residues. Losses at the gene ends were 3 bases for V and 4 bases for J; bases not matched to a gene: 10. The CDR3 coding sequence is TGTGCCAGCTCACCGGCGAGGACAGGGGTTAAGTACGAGCAGTACTTC. This encodes CASSPARTGVKYEQYF.

The chain links TRBV7-2 to TRBJ2-7; perhaps TRBD1 as D (5 bases). Germline lookup yields CDR1 SGHTA and CDR2 FQGNSA. This CDR3 is built from 14 residues. Trimming stripped 1 base from V and 5 bases from J, with 12 bases between. The CDR3 nucleotides are TGTGCCAGCAGCTTAGGTAGGGGCGGCCACGAGCAGTACTTC. Protein: CASSLGRGGHEQYF.

V is TRBV5-4 and J is TRBJ2-3; D call uncertain. The germline V gene has CDR1 SGHNT and CDR2 YYREEE (reference sequence). Trimming removed 1 base from V and 0 bases from J, with 9 bases in between. This CDR3 is 15 amino acids long. The CDR3 sequence: CASSLFLTSTDTQYF. CDR3 DNA sequence: TGTGCCAGCAGCTTGTTCTTAACAAGCACAGATACGCAGTATTTT.

The V call is TRBV18, the J call TRBJ1-3; 7 positions match TRBD1. Germline V CDR1 and CDR2: KGHSH, LQKENI. J lost 4 bases, V lost 3 bases, and 12 bases had no gene match. The CDR3 consists of 17 residues. CDR3 bases: TGTGCCAGCTCACCCACGACAGGGAATACAAAGGGAAACACCATATATTTT. This codes for CASSPTTGNTKGNTIYF.

The rearrangement links TRBV18 to TRBJ2-3; no clear D. The V end lost 2 bases, the J end lost 2 bases, and 11 bases lay between the germline ends. This CDR3 spans 15 amino acids. Germline V lookup: CDR1 KGHSH, CDR2 LQKENI. CDR3 in DNA: TGTGCCAGCTCACCAGCACAGCACGACACAGATACGCAGTATTTT. As protein: CASSPAQHDTDTQYF.

The CDR3 nucleotides read TGCGCCAGCAGCTTGGAGCCCCGATGGCTAGCGGGGGGGCACTATACGCAGTATTTT. Protein sequence: CASSLEPRWLAGGHYTQYF. The rearrangement links TRBV5-1 to TRBJ2-3; 12 bases line up with TRBD2. J gave up 7 bases and V 0 bases, and 15 bases lay outside the gene matches. The germline V gene has CDR1 SGHRS and CDR2 YFSETQ. The CDR3 length is 19 residues.

V is TRBV5-1 and J is TRBJ1-4; 7 bases line up with TRBD1. The CDR3 has 16 amino acids. Germline-derived CDR1 and CDR2 are SGHRS and YFSETQ. V lost 4 bases, J lost 0 bases, and 6 bases stayed unmatched. The CDR3 nucleotides are TGCGCCAGCAGCCTGGGACAGATTGCAACTAATGAAAAACTGTTTTTT. The encoded protein is CASSLGQIATNEKLFF.

The chain carries TRBV11-3 and TRBJ2-5, with D hard to call. Trimming stripped 6 bases from V and 5 bases from J, with 7 bases between. Looked up from germline, CDR1 is SGHNT and CDR2 is YENEEA. The CDR3 consists of 11 residues. The DNA for the CDR3 is TGTGCCAGCAGTCAGGTGGAGACCCAGTACTTC. It encodes CASSQVETQYF. The whole variable domain, filled in from reference TRBV11-3 and TRBJ2-5, reads EAGVVQSPRYKIIEKKQPVAFWCNPISGHNTLYWYLQNLGQGPELLIRYENEEAVDDSQLPKDRFSAERLKGVDSTLKIQPAELGDSAVYLCASSQVETQYFGPGTRLLVL.

The V and J genes are TRBV5-6 and TRBJ2-2, with D perhaps TRBD1 (6 bases). CDR3 length: 16 residues. Germline V gene sequence: CDR1 SGHDT, CDR2 YYEEEE. V lost 0 bases and J lost 6, with 15 bases in between. The CDR3 here is CASSLGGGQLPGELFF. CDR3 DNA: TGTGCCAGCAGCTTGGGGGGTGGACAGTTACCCGGGGAGCTGTTTTTT.

The chain recombines TRBV28 with TRBJ1-4; 8 bases map to TRBD1. The germline CDR1 and CDR2 sequences are MDHEN and SYDVKM. The CDR3 has 15 amino acids. V dropped 5 bases and J dropped 8; count of bases not matched to a gene: 10. CDR3 amino acids: CASSPLGTGDEKLFF. The DNA of the CDR3 is TGTGCCAGCAGTCCCCTCGGGACAGGTGACGAAAAACTGTTTTTT. Full variable domain (outside the CDR3, taken from reference TRBV28 and TRBJ1-4): DVKVTQSSRYLVKRTGEKVFLECVQDMDHENMFWYRQDPGLGLRLIYFSYDVKMKEKGDIPEGYSVSREKKERFSLILESASTNQTSMYLCASSPLGTGDEKLFFGSGTQLSVL.

The rearrangement joins TRBV5-1 to TRBJ2-5, with TRBD2 matching 12 bases. Germline V gene data show CDR1 as SGHRS and CDR2 as YFSETQ. The CDR3 has 16 residues. With V trimmed by 5 bases and J by 1 base, 6 bases remained unmatched. CDR3 nucleotides: TGCGCCAGCAGTCATGGACTAGCGGGGCTCCAAGAGACCCAGTACTTC. It encodes CASSHGLAGLQETQYF.

The chain joins TRBV6-5 to TRBJ2-2; TRBD1 aligns across 11 bases. Germline CDR1 and CDR2: MNHEY and SVGAGI. The CDR3 totals 16 residues. Trimming at V came to 0 bases and at J to 4 bases, leaving 1 base not matched to a gene. CDR3 loop: CASSYSGTGGTGELFF. The CDR3 DNA reads as TGTGCCAGCAGTTACTCGGGGACAGGGGGCACCGGGGAGCTGTTTTTT.

V is TRBV2 and J is TRBJ1-5; TRBD1 aligns across 7 bases. The CDR3 runs to 12 residues. J gave up 6 bases and V 6 bases, and 2 bases lay outside the gene matches. Germline CDR1 is SNHLY and CDR2 is FYNNEI. The CDR3 protein is CASSGDSQPQHF. CDR3 nucleotides: TGTGCCAGCAGCGGGGACAGTCAGCCCCAGCATTTT.

This clone has a handful of counts. The chain is built from TRBV7-8 and TRBJ1-2; D perhaps matches TRBD1 (5 bases). The V end was cut by 3 bases, the J end by 2 bases, with 13 bases between. The CDR3 spans 15 residues. Germline CDR1 is SGHVS and CDR2 is FQNEAQ. CDR3 amino acids: CASSFIAGGNYGYTF. The CDR3 coding sequence is TGTGCCAGCAGCTTCATAGCCGGGGGAAACTATGGCTACACCTTC.